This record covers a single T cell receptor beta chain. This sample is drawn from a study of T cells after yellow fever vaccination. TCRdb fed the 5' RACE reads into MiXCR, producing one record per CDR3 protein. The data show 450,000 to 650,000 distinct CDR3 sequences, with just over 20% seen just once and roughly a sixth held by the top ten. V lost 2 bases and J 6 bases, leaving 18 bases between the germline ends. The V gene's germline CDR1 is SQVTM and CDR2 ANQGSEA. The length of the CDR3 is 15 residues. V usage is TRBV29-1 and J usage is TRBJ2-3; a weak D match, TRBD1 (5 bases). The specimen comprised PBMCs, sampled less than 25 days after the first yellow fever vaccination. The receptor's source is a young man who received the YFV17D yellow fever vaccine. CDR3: CSVEIYQGIVDTQYF. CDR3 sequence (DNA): TGCAGCGTTGAAATCTATCAGGGAATAGTGGATACGCAGTATTTT.